The sample holds many counts of the clone carrying this TCR beta chain. Amplification of TCR beta CDR3 regions used RNA transcripts. An initial RT-PCR round employing HTBI primers preceded a second-round multiplex PCR. TCRdb ran MiXCR on the multiplex PCR reads and lists one entry per CDR3 protein. This sample yields around 1,200,000 distinct CDR3 sequences, of which approximately 35% are seen a single time; 11% belongs to the top ten. The ends lost 5 bases at V and 3 bases at J; junction bases unmatched: 10. The CDR3 is 14 amino acids. Germline V gives CDR1 SQVTM, CDR2 ANQGSEA. This sample is part of a study of Graves' ophthalmopathy and Graves' hyperthyroidism. Overall study context: Hyperthyroidism qualified as stable when ophthalmopathy did not develop within 18 months of follow-up.

Patients in the hyperthyroidism group, adults aged 18 to 65, were newly diagnosed, under 2 months' duration. Input material: peripheral blood or thyroid tissue (not recorded which). The rearrangement joins TRBV29-1 to TRBJ2-7, with 7 bases matching TRBD2. This receptor was identified in an adult man with Graves' hyperthyroidism. The CDR3, as DNA: TGCAGCGTTCGGGGTGGGGGGGGTAACTACGAGCAGTACTTC. It translates to CSVRGGGGNYEQYF.